This TCR beta chain was sequenced for a study of blood T cell repertoires in COVID-19. CDR1 and CDR2 (germline): LGHDT, YNNKEL (reference sequence). This CDR3 has 15 amino acids. J lost 4 bases, V lost 4 bases, and 8 bases had no gene match. Profiling relied on immunoSEQ multiplex PCR, and the TCRdb table lists in-frame clones only, not all of them. This sample carries 100,000 to 120,000 clones, 85% of them seen once, and the ten largest clones take under 4.5%. This clone was picked up a small number of times. The J gene is TRBJ2-5, the V gene TRBV3-1 (or the pseudogene TRBV3-2), with 8 bases identical to TRBD1. The sequenced sample consisted of peripheral blood. The origin of this receptor is a man in his fifties with acute or convalescent COVID-19. The CDR3 reads CASSPRTGSRETQYF. In DNA form, the CDR3 reads TGTGCCAGCAGCCCCCGGACAGGGAGTCGAGAGACCCAGTACTTC.